These 22 T cell receptor beta chains were all obtained from the same sample, sequenced in a study of a mutant IDH1 vaccine in newly diagnosed glioma. The time point was: week 5, during vaccination. All doses held 300 ug of mutant IDH1 20-mer peptide, with topical imiquimod. Produced via immunoSEQ multiplex PCR; TCRdb's table is partial and in-frame only. The table shows some 33,000 clones, with roughly 54% occurring only once. Their target antigens are unknown. Sample: PBMCs, taken from a glioma patient whose treatment included an IDH1 peptide vaccine. These receptors originate from a woman aged 18-30 years with glioma.

The rearrangement links TRBV4-1 to TRBJ2-7; unclear D gene. V lost 1 base and J lost 3, with 10 bases in between. This CDR3 is 14 amino acids long. In germline, CDR1 is MGHRA, CDR2 YSYEKL. CDR3 loop: CASSQGVASYEQYF. As DNA, the CDR3 is TGCGCCAGCAGCCAAGGGGTGGCAAGCTACGAGCAGTACTTC.

This clone has only a few counts. The rearrangement uses TRBV7-9 and TRBJ1-2; D gene uncertain. CDR3 length equals 12 residues. Trimming cost V 7 bases and J 1 base, with 7 bases left between them. Germline assignment: CDR1 SEHNR and CDR2 FQNEAQ (reference sequence). CDR3 DNA: TGTGCCAGCACGCTCGTTAACTATGGCTACACCTTC. Protein sequence: CASTLVNYGYTF.

CDR3 sequence reads: CASSVRVSNSPLHF. The CDR3 DNA reads TGTGCCAGCAGCGTACGAGTGAGTAATTCACCCCTCCACTTT. The gene calls are TRBV9 and TRBJ1-6; D unclear. This CDR3 has 14 amino acids. The V and J ends lost 1 base and 6 bases respectively, with 8 bases between them. Per germline, CDR1 SGDLS and CDR2 YYNGEE. The full variable domain, rest sourced from reference TRBV9 and TRBJ1-6, is DSGVTQTPKHLITATGQRVTLRCSPRSGDLSVYWYQQSLDQGLQFLIQYYNGEERAKGNILERFSAQQFPDLHSELNLSSLELGDSALYFCASSVRVSNSPLHFGNGTRLTVT.

The J gene is TRBJ1-5, the V gene TRBV5-6; no clear D. V was trimmed by 0 bases and J by 2 bases, leaving 3 bases between them. Germline CDR1 is SGHDT and CDR2 is YYEEEE. The CDR3 sequence is 13 residues long. The chain's CDR3 is CASSLDGNQPQHF. In DNA form, the CDR3 reads TGTGCCAGCAGCTTGGACGGCAATCAGCCCCAGCATTTT.

The chain is built from TRBV6-5 and TRBJ2-1, with D possibly called TRBD1 or TRBD2 (5 bases each). V was trimmed by 4 bases and J by 7 bases, leaving 17 bases between them. This CDR3 has 15 residues. Germline V gives CDR1 MNHEY, CDR2 SVGAGI. CDR3 loop: CASSFIRGQANEQFF. CDR3 nucleotide sequence: TGTGCCAGCAGTTTCATCCGGGGCCAAGCGAATGAGCAGTTCTTC.

This clone has a handful of counts. The J gene is TRBJ1-1, the V gene TRBV6-1; D uncertain. V lost 3 bases to trimming and J lost 5 bases, with 7 bases between them. Looked up from germline, CDR1 is MNHNS and CDR2 is SASEGT. This CDR3 spans 12 amino acids. Written as DNA, the CDR3 is TGTGCCAGCAGTGACCGACTGACTGAAGCTTTCTTT. It yields the protein CASSDRLTEAFF.

In its sample, this clone was seen once. The chain links TRBV6-5 to TRBJ2-7, with D perhaps matching TRBD2 (6 bases). The germline V gene encodes CDR1 MNHEY and CDR2 SVGAGI. The germline V and J ends were trimmed by 2 bases and 5 bases, with 16 bases remaining between them. CDR3 length: 15 amino acids. CDR3 in DNA: TGTGCCAGCAGTTACGGTTCGGGAGCTATCCACGAGCAGTACTTC. As protein: CASSYGSGAIHEQYF.

This clone was seen a few times. The chain uses TRBV19 and TRBJ2-1, with D possibly TRBD2 on 6 matching bases. The CDR3 consists of 13 residues. Between the trimmed V and J ends, which lost 4 bases and 5 bases, there was a span of 9 bases. CDR1 and CDR2 (germline): LNHDA, SQIVND (reference sequence). Written as DNA, the CDR3 is TGTGCCAGTAGTAAGGGACTTAACAATGAGCAGTTCTTC. Its protein is CASSKGLNNEQFF. Using reference TRBV19 and TRBJ2-1 for the parts outside the CDR3, the full variable domain is DGGITQSPKYLFRKEGQNVTLSCEQNLNHDAMYWYRQDPGQGLRLIYYSQIVNDFQKGDIAEGYSVSREKKESFPLTVTSAQKNPTAFYLCASSKGLNNEQFFGPGTRLTVL.

The chain couples TRBV4-3 to TRBJ2-7, with TRBD1 matching over 7 bases. The CDR3 is 16 amino acids. The junction had 15 bases not matched to a gene; V was cut back by 6 bases and J by 4 bases. From germline, CDR1 is LGHNA and CDR2 YSLEER. CDR3 bases: TGCGCCAGCAGTCCACAGGGGATAGGGGCTTCTTACGAGCAGTACTTC. Amino acids: CASSPQGIGASYEQYF.

This clone was recorded a few times. This chain connects TRBV19 to TRBJ1-6, with D hard to call. The length of the CDR3 is 15 residues. Germline V CDR1 and CDR2: LNHDA, SQIVND (reference sequence). Trimming left V 6 bases short and J 5 bases short, with 14 bases between. CDR3 sequence (DNA): TGTGCCAGTAGAACCACCGGTGTAGATAATTCACCCCTCCACTTT. It yields the protein CASRTTGVDNSPLHF. Based on the CDR3 plus reference TRBV19 and TRBJ1-6, the full variable domain is DGGITQSPKYLFRKEGQNVTLSCEQNLNHDAMYWYRQDPGQGLRLIYYSQIVNDFQKGDIAEGYSVSREKKESFPLTVTSAQKNPTAFYLCASRTTGVDNSPLHFGNGTRLTVT.

This clone was recorded once. This sequence joins TRBV4-1 and TRBJ1-1, with D possibly being TRBD1 (5 bases). The CDR3 has 14 amino acids. V gave up 1 base and J gave up 8 bases, with 14 bases separating them. In germline, CDR1 is MGHRA, CDR2 YSYEKL. The CDR3 coding sequence is TGCGCCAGCAGCCAAGTGGGGGTGCGGGAGGAAGCTTTCTTT. This encodes CASSQVGVREEAFF.

This clone has a handful of counts. The V call is TRBV2, the J call TRBJ1-6; D remains unclear. This CDR3 is 15 amino acids long. Germline CDR1 is SNHLY and CDR2 is FYNNEI. V shed 8 bases and J shed 5 bases, with 16 bases lying between them. CDR3 protein: CASGPGAANNSPLHF. The CDR3 DNA follows: TGTGCCAGCGGACCGGGCGCCGCGAATAATTCACCCCTCCACTTT.

This clone was detected once. The chain carries TRBV2 and TRBJ1-2; D ambiguous. V lost 1 base and J lost 4, with 13 bases in between. Germline V gene lookup returns CDR1 SNHLY and CDR2 FYNNEI. This CDR3 is built from 15 residues. This chain's CDR3 is CASSEGLGISYGYTF. The CDR3 DNA reads TGTGCCAGCAGTGAAGGGCTGGGGATATCCTATGGCTACACCTTC. Filled out from reference TRBV2 and TRBJ1-2, the complete variable domain reads EPEVTQTPSHQVTQMGQEVILRCVPISNHLYFYWYRQILGQKVEFLVSFYNNEISEKSEIFDDQFSVERPDGSNFTLKIRSTKLEDSAMYFCASSEGLGISYGYTFGSGTRLTVV.

This clone came up once. DNA for the CDR3: TGTGCCAGCAGCTTCAGGGAGTCAGATCAGCCCCAGCATTTT. Translation: CASSFRESDQPQHF. The chain joins TRBV7-8 to TRBJ1-5; possibly TRBD1 for D (5 bases). This CDR3 spans 14 amino acids. Germline V CDR1 and CDR2: SGHVS, FQNEAQ. V lost 3 bases and J lost 5, with 11 bases in between. Using reference TRBV7-8 and TRBJ1-5 for the parts outside the CDR3, the full variable domain is GAGVSQSPRYKVAKRGQDVALRCDPISGHVSLFWYQQALGQGPEFLTYFQNEAQLDKSGLPSDRFFAERPEGSVSTLKIQRTQQEDSAVYLCASSFRESDQPQHFGDGTRLSIL.

The chain has TRBV19 and TRBJ2-6, with 11 bases fitting TRBD1. J gave up 1 base and V 9 bases, and 8 bases lay outside the gene matches. The CDR3 loop spans 17 amino acids. The V gene's germline CDR1 is LNHDA and CDR2 SQIVND (reference sequence). The DNA of the CDR3 is TGTGCCAGCCAGGGAGGACAGGGGGCATCTGGGGCCAACGTCCTGACTTTC. Encoded protein: CASQGGQGASGANVLTF.

This clone was seen more than once but under ten times. The CDR3 nucleotides are TGTGCCAGCAGCTTACAGCCCAATCAGCCCCAGCATTTT. It is translated as CASSLQPNQPQHF. V and J are TRBV5-6 and TRBJ1-5; no clear D. The CDR3 spans 13 residues. The V and J ends lost 2 bases and 3 bases respectively, with 6 bases between them. Germline V CDR1 and CDR2: SGHDT, YYEEEE.

The chain carries TRBV19 and TRBJ1-2, with a possible D match to TRBD1 (6 bases). CDR3 length: 14 residues. Trimming shortened V by 2 bases and J by 6 bases, and 13 bases separated the two germline ends. CDR1 is LNHDA, CDR2 SQIVND, per germline (reference sequence). CDR3: CASSITGRVDGYTF. The CDR3 DNA reads as TGTGCCAGTAGTATAACAGGGCGTGTAGATGGCTACACCTTC.

The chain is built from TRBV25-1 and TRBJ2-5, with D hard to call. The CDR3 contains 17 residues. Trimming left V 3 bases short and J 2 bases short, with 19 bases between. Germline-derived CDR1 and CDR2 are MGHDK and SYGVNS. CDR3 sequence (DNA): TGTGCCAGCAGTGATGTGGCGTCAGGCCTTAGTCAAGAGACCCAGTACTTC. This translates into CASSDVASGLSQETQYF.

This chain connects TRBV7-8 to TRBJ1-2; D is ambiguous. The CDR3 totals 16 residues. Looked up from germline, CDR1 is SGHVS and CDR2 is FQNEAQ. Trimming removed 1 base from V and 0 bases from J, with 12 bases in between. CDR3 in DNA: TGTGCCAGCAGCTTAGTATGGTCCCAAGCTAACTATGGCTACACCTTC. It encodes CASSLVWSQANYGYTF.

This clone was picked up a small number of times. V gene TRBV15 combines with J gene TRBJ1-1, with 9 bases lining up with TRBD1. V lost 4 bases, J lost 0 bases, and 3 bases stayed unmatched. CDR3 size: 15 residues. Looked up from germline, CDR1 is LNHNV and CDR2 is YYDKDF (reference sequence). CDR3 DNA: TGTGCCACCAGCAAAGACAGGGGGATGAACACTGAAGCTTTCTTT. Its translation is CATSKDRGMNTEAFF.

This chain joins TRBV6-1 and TRBJ1-2; D perhaps matches TRBD1 (5 bases). CDR3 length: 14 amino acids. The germline gives CDR1 MNHNS, CDR2 SASEGT. V lost 7 bases to trimming and J lost 0 bases, with 12 bases between them. The CDR3 DNA reads as TGTGCCAGCAAGTTGGGGGTCTCTAACTATGGCTACACCTTC. Its translation: CASKLGVSNYGYTF.

The gene calls are TRBV11-3 and TRBJ2-3; D is perhaps TRBD2 (7 bases). Germline loops: CDR1 SGHNT, CDR2 YENEEA. The CDR3 covers 15 residues. Deletions cut 2 bases from V and 5 bases from J, with 14 bases between. Here the CDR3 DNA reads TGTGCCAGCAGCTTACCGGGGGGCGCGGGAGATACGCAGTATTTT. This encodes CASSLPGGAGDTQYF.